This T cell receptor beta chain was sequenced during a study of cytomegalovirus exposure and HLA in healthy donors. On this clone: Its target is unknown.

Notes on the study in general: In a later analysis, parvovirus B19, influenza, CMV and Epstein-Barr virus appeared linked to several top co-occurrence clusters. Equally common other TCR beta chains were less clonally expanded than HLA-associated ones, a later analysis found. CMV serostatus was the only immune exposure information that was available. Most sequenced TCRs were rare (though some public TCRs occurred in many donors).

J gave up 3 bases and V 3 bases, and 7 bases lay outside the gene matches. Looked up from germline, CDR1 is LNHDA and CDR2 is SQIVND (reference sequence). There are 15 residues in the CDR3. Use of 60 Vbeta and 13 Jbeta primers characterized the PCR. TCRdb keeps only in-frame clones here, not all; method: immunoSEQ multiplex PCR. Counted here are under 300,000 clones, 84% occurring once; the ten biggest clones make up roughly 2%. This chain uses TRBV19 with TRBJ1-1; 7 nucleotides agree with TRBD1. Sequencing was carried out using PBMCs. The TCR was taken from a woman aged 40 to 50 in good health and CMV-seropositive. Here the CDR3 DNA reads TGTGCCAGTAGTATTTTGGTGGGACAGTACACTGAAGCTTTCTTT. It specifies CASSILVGQYTEAFF.